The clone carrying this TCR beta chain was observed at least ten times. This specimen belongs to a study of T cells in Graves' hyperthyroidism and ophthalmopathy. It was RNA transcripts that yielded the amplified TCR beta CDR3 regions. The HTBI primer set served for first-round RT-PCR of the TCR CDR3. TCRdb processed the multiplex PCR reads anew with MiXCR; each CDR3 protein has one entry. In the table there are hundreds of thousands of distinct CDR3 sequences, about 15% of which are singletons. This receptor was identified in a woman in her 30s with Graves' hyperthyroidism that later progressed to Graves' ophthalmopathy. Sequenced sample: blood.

The CDR3 sequence: CASSYYGTGFFYEQYF. The CDR3, as DNA: TGTGCCAGCAGCTATTACGGGACAGGGTTTTTCTACGAGCAGTACTTC. This rearrangement joins TRBV28 to TRBJ2-7, with TRBD1 identical over 9 bases. This CDR3 has 16 residues. J was trimmed by 3 bases and V by 6 bases; bases with no gene match: 12. CDR1 is MDHEN and CDR2 is SYDVKM in the germline V gene.